The 29 T cell receptor beta chains given below trace back to one sample, sequenced in a study of T cell responses to AZD1222 COVID-19 vaccine. Clones were sequenced by immunoSEQ multiplex PCR, and TCRdb holds only the in-frame ones, with some missing. This sample yields roughly 150,000 clones, of which more than 85% are seen a single time; 9.1% belongs to the top ten. The sequencing here drew on peripheral blood, taken on day 0 of AZD1222 vaccination. The source is an adult in good health.

The V and J genes are TRBV27 and TRBJ2-3, with a weak D call TRBD2 (7 bases). From germline, CDR1 is MNHEY and CDR2 SMNVEV (reference sequence). V was cut by 8 bases and J by 4 bases, with 16 bases left in between. The CDR3 spans 14 residues. The CDR3 is CASGFWGGSDTQYF. The CDR3 DNA sequence: TGTGCCAGCGGCTTCTGGGGGGGCTCAGATACGCAGTATTTT.

The rearrangement joins TRBV15 to TRBJ1-1; D not certain. Looked up from germline, CDR1 is LNHNV and CDR2 is YYDKDF (reference sequence). This CDR3 is built from 14 residues. V was pared by 1 base and J by 11 bases, with 17 bases between. CDR3 in amino acids: CATSRGMGRGWAFF. DNA for the CDR3: TGTGCCACCAGCAGAGGAATGGGCCGAGGGTGGGCTTTCTTT. Drawing the rest from reference TRBV15 and TRBJ1-1, the complete variable domain is DAMVIQNPRYQVTQFGKPVTLSCSQTLNHNVMYWYQQKSSQAPKLLFHYYDKDFNNEADTPDNFQSRRPNTSFCFLDIRSPGLGDTAMYLCATSRGMGRGWAFFGQGTRLTVV.

The chain recombines TRBV7-2 with TRBJ1-1, with TRBD1 matching over 7 bases. Trimming cost V 4 bases and J 4 bases; bases outside gene matches: 12. The CDR3 is 16 amino acids. CDR1 SGHTA and CDR2 FQGNSA come from the germline V gene. DNA of the CDR3: TGTGCCAGCAGCTCCCCGGCCGGGACAGCCTTCACTGAAGCTTTCTTT. The encoded protein is CASSSPAGTAFTEAFF.

V is TRBV18 and J is TRBJ2-5; D possibly uses TRBD1 or TRBD2 (7 bases each). Trimming stripped 1 base from V and 2 bases from J, with 14 bases between. From germline, CDR1 is KGHSH and CDR2 LQKENI. The CDR3 has 16 amino acids. The CDR3 coding sequence is TGTGCCAGCTCACCACGTAAGCGGGACAGTCAAGAGACCCAGTACTTC. Amino acids: CASSPRKRDSQETQYF.

The chain uses TRBV13 and TRBJ2-1, with 8 bases that match TRBD2. Germline loops: CDR1 PRHDT, CDR2 FYEKMQ (reference sequence). This CDR3 has 15 amino acids. Trimming cost V 8 bases and J 3 bases; bases outside gene matches: 9. The CDR3 protein is CASGIGGASYNEQFF. DNA of the CDR3: TGTGCCAGCGGAATCGGGGGGGCAAGCTACAATGAGCAGTTCTTC.

The genes are TRBV27 and TRBJ2-1, with D perhaps matching TRBD1 (6 bases). The V gene's germline CDR1 is MNHEY and CDR2 SMNVEV (reference sequence). V gave up 5 bases and J gave up 4 bases, with 9 bases separating them. This CDR3 is built from 13 residues. The CDR3 is CASSLDRYNEQFF. CDR3 bases: TGTGCCAGCAGTCTGGACAGATACAATGAGCAGTTCTTC.

This rearrangement joins TRBV2 to TRBJ1-1; D call uncertain. In germline, CDR1 is SNHLY, CDR2 FYNNEI. V was trimmed by 8 bases and J by 10 bases, leaving 14 bases between them. There are 11 residues in the CDR3. The chain's CDR3 is CASPKRVLAFF. DNA for the CDR3: TGTGCCAGCCCAAAAAGGGTCCTAGCTTTCTTT.

A single count supports this clone. The chain joins TRBV4-1 to TRBJ2-2; the match to TRBD1 covers 9 bases. Germline V gene sequence: CDR1 MGHRA, CDR2 YSYEKL. The V segment lost 3 bases and the J segment 3 bases; nucleotides outside the gene matches: 2. The CDR3 is made up of 15 amino acids. The CDR3 nucleotides read TGCGCCAGCAGCCACCGGGACAGGGACACCGGGGAGCTGTTTTTT. Its translation is CASSHRDRDTGELFF.

The V gene is TRBV9, the J gene TRBJ2-1; possible D gene TRBD1, 5 bases. V lost 1 base, J lost 8 bases, and 10 bases lay in between. Germline assignment: CDR1 SGDLS and CDR2 YYNGEE. CDR3 length: 13 residues. The CDR3 sequence: CASSVRGFDEQFF. DNA for the CDR3: TGTGCCAGCAGCGTAAGGGGATTCGATGAGCAGTTCTTC.

The genes are TRBV2 and TRBJ2-7, with D tentatively TRBD1 (6 bases). V was pared by 8 bases and J by 3 bases, with 11 bases between. The CDR3 runs 12 residues. Germline CDR1 reads SNHLY; CDR2 reads FYNNEI. CDR3 sequence: CASGQSYYEQYF. CDR3 in DNA: TGTGCCAGCGGACAGAGTTACTACGAGCAGTACTTC.

The genes are TRBV6-1 and TRBJ1-1, with 8 nucleotides matching TRBD1. The length of the CDR3 is 16 residues. V was clipped by 2 bases and J by 0 bases; unmatched bases: 5. Germline loops: CDR1 MNHNS, CDR2 SASEGT. CDR3 sequence (DNA): TGTGCCAGCAGTGAACCCGGACAGGGTGTGAACACTGAAGCTTTCTTT. Amino acid sequence: CASSEPGQGVNTEAFF.

This clone showed up just once. CDR3 loop: CASSQAGEDTEAFF. As DNA, the CDR3 is TGTGCCAGCAGCCAAGCAGGTGAGGACACTGAAGCTTTCTTT. The chain recombines TRBV4-2 with TRBJ1-1; the D is unclear. The CDR3 extends over 14 amino acids. Per germline, CDR1 LGHNA and CDR2 YNFKEQ. Trimming stripped 1 base from V and 3 bases from J, with 9 bases between.

The rearrangement links TRBV18 to TRBJ1-5, with TRBD1 matching 10 bases. Germline V CDR1 and CDR2: KGHSH, LQKENI. The CDR3 consists of 16 residues. V lost 5 bases, J lost 6 bases, and 10 bases stayed unmatched. The CDR3 region has the DNA TGTGCCAGCTCAATCTCCGGACAGGGGGAGGGTCAGCCCCAGCATTTT. It translates to CASSISGQGEGQPQHF.

This sequence joins TRBV7-3 and TRBJ2-2; TRBD1 agrees at 9 bases. This CDR3 comprises 17 residues. From germline, CDR1 is SGHTA and CDR2 FQGTGA. After removal of 4 bases from V and 2 bases from J, the junction contained 8 bases not matched to a gene. The CDR3 nucleotides are TGTGCCAGCAGCTCTTCAGACAGGGGGGACAACACCGGGGAGCTGTTTTTT. Its protein product is CASSSSDRGDNTGELFF.

The gene calls are TRBV6-1 and TRBJ2-7, with D perhaps matching TRBD1 or TRBD2 (5 bases each). V gave up 3 bases and J gave up 3 bases, with 6 bases separating them. CDR1 is MNHNS and CDR2 is SASEGT in the germline V gene. The length of the CDR3 is 12 residues. This CDR3 reads CASSERGYEQYF. CDR3 in DNA: TGTGCCAGCAGTGAGAGGGGCTACGAGCAGTACTTC.

V is TRBV18 and J is TRBJ2-7; 9 bases align to TRBD1. The CDR3 consists of 13 residues. Germline loops: CDR1 KGHSH, CDR2 LQKENI. With V trimmed by 6 bases and J by 5 bases, 5 bases remained unmatched. Written as DNA, the CDR3 is TGTGCCAGCTCCCGACAGGGGGGTGACGAGCAGTACTTC. It translates to CASSRQGGDEQYF.

CDR3 protein: CASNIQGSTEAFF. In nucleotides, the CDR3 is TGTGCCAGTAATATCCAGGGGAGCACTGAAGCTTTCTTT. J is TRBJ1-1 and V is TRBV19, with TRBD1 as a possible D gene (6 bases). The V gene's germline CDR1 is LNHDA and CDR2 SQIVND (reference sequence). V was pared by 7 bases and J by 4 bases, with 13 bases between. The CDR3 contains 13 residues.

The chain combines TRBV11-2 with TRBJ1-1, with 8 bases aligning to TRBD1. The CDR3 is 14 amino acids. CDR1 and CDR2 (germline): SGHAT, FQNNGV. The V gene end was trimmed by 3 bases and the J gene end by 6 bases; junction bases not matched to a gene: 6. Written as DNA, the CDR3 is TGTGCCAGCAGCTTTGGGACAGGAGGCGCTGAAGCTTTCTTT. Encoded protein: CASSFGTGGAEAFF.

V usage is TRBV19 and J usage is TRBJ2-7; D possibly matches TRBD1 or TRBD2 (6 bases each). The CDR3 is 13 residues long. In germline, CDR1 is LNHDA, CDR2 SQIVND (reference sequence). V was pared by 5 bases and J by 3 bases, with 11 bases between. CDR3 sequence: CASSAGEVYEQYF. The CDR3 DNA sequence: TGTGCCAGTAGTGCAGGGGAGGTCTACGAGCAGTACTTC.

This chain joins TRBV9 and TRBJ1-1, with 9 bases fitting TRBD1. Trimming took 4 bases from V and 5 from J; bases not matched to a gene: 6. CDR3 length equals 14 residues. The germline V gene encodes CDR1 SGDLS and CDR2 YYNGEE. The chain's CDR3 is CASSSQGAHTEAFF. CDR3 DNA sequence: TGTGCCAGCAGCTCACAGGGGGCGCATACTGAAGCTTTCTTT.

V usage is TRBV9 and J usage is TRBJ2-2; D is unresolved. The ends were cut back, 0 bases at V and 4 bases at J, with 4 bases in the middle. This CDR3 region has 13 residues. The germline gives CDR1 SGDLS, CDR2 YYNGEE. The CDR3 region is CASSVEVTGELFF. DNA of the CDR3: TGTGCCAGCAGCGTAGAAGTCACCGGGGAGCTGTTTTTT.

V usage is TRBV5-1 and J usage is TRBJ1-1; no firm D call. Looked up from germline, CDR1 is SGHRS and CDR2 is YFSETQ. This CDR3 has 14 amino acids. Trimming shortened V by 0 bases and J by 1 base, and 7 bases separated the two germline ends. The CDR3 spells CASSLGGWNTEAFF. The DNA of the CDR3 is TGCGCCAGCAGCTTGGGCGGATGGAACACTGAAGCTTTCTTT.

The V gene is TRBV7-8, the J gene TRBJ2-7, with D possibly TRBD2 on 5 matching bases. CDR1 SGHVS and CDR2 FQNEAQ come from the germline V gene. The CDR3 has 15 amino acids. With 1 base removed from V and 2 bases from J, the gap between germline ends came to 12 bases. The DNA for the CDR3 is TGTGCCAGCAGCTTAGTTCGGGGAACGGCCTACGAGCAGTACTTC. Amino acid sequence: CASSLVRGTAYEQYF.

The chain recombines TRBV7-6 with TRBJ2-1, with D tentatively TRBD1 (6 bases). CDR1 SGHVS and CDR2 FNYEAQ come from the germline V gene. This CDR3 has 12 residues. The ends were cut back, 5 bases at V and 4 bases at J, with 6 bases in the middle. CDR3 in amino acids: CASSRGYNEQFF. In nucleotides, the CDR3 is TGTGCCAGCAGCAGGGGGTACAATGAGCAGTTCTTC.

The J gene is TRBJ2-4, the V gene TRBV7-9, with 8 bases lining up with TRBD2. V lost 1 base to trimming and J lost 0 bases; unmatched junction nucleotides: 2. The CDR3 is 16 residues long. The germline V gene has CDR1 SEHNR and CDR2 FQNEAQ (reference sequence). The CDR3, as DNA: TGTGCCAGCAGCTTAGAACTAGCGGTAGCCAAAAACATTCAGTACTTC. This sequence encodes CASSLELAVAKNIQYF.

The J gene is TRBJ1-2, the V gene TRBV19, with a tentative D call TRBD1 (5 bases). The V gene lost 5 bases and the J gene lost 4 bases, with 14 bases spanning the gap. This CDR3 contains 14 residues. Per germline, CDR1 LNHDA and CDR2 SQIVND (reference sequence). CDR3 sequence reads: CASSGRDSLYGYTF. DNA of the CDR3: TGTGCCAGTAGTGGTCGGGACTCGCTCTATGGCTACACCTTC.

This chain links TRBV4-1 with TRBJ1-6, with 9 bases fitting TRBD1. The CDR3 consists of 15 residues. Germline V gene data show CDR1 as MGHRA and CDR2 as YSYEKL. J was trimmed by 9 bases and V by 1 base; bases with no gene match: 4. CDR3 bases: TGCGCCAGCAGCCAAGTGGGGACAGGGAGTTCACCCCTCCACTTT. This codes for CASSQVGTGSSPLHF.

The chain is built from TRBV10-1 and TRBJ1-5; D is possibly TRBD1 (6 bases). CDR3 length: 19 residues. V dropped 4 bases and J dropped 4 bases, with 26 bases sitting between them. Germline CDR1 and CDR2: WNHNN and SYGVQD (reference sequence). CDR3 sequence (DNA): TGCGCCAGCAGTGGATCGACGGGACACACACCCGGTGGGAATCAGCCCCAGCATTTT. It yields the protein CASSGSTGHTPGGNQPQHF.

This rearrangement joins TRBV4-1 to TRBJ1-2; no reliable D call. The length of the CDR3 is 15 residues. Germline V gene sequence: CDR1 MGHRA, CDR2 YSYEKL. Trimming removed 4 bases at V and 5 bases at J, with 17 bases between. CDR3 loop: CASSRSASLPYGYTF. In DNA form, the CDR3 reads TGCGCCAGCAGCCGCTCAGCTAGTTTACCTTATGGCTACACCTTC.